A selection of T cell receptor beta chains follows, all from one sample in a study of shared clonotypes between healthy human individuals. Produced via immunoSEQ multiplex PCR; TCRdb's table is partial and in-frame only. The sample lists hundreds of thousands of clones; 73% were seen once. Material for sequencing was memory CD4+ T cells sorted from blood. The receptors originated from a woman aged 25 to 39 in good health. The CDR3 runs from the conserved cysteine through the conserved F or W. The D gene is left open where the match is weak. A clone size is listed for some rows: how often the clone was seen (once, few, many), or a class if it is expanded.

D: -
J: TRBJ1-5
size: -
V: TRBV19
CDR3: CASSIEPRAYEGQPQHF
DNA: TGTGCCAGTAGTATAGAACCCCGGGCCTACGAGGGTCAGCCCCAGCATTTT

D: TRBD1
J: TRBJ1-2
size: once
V: TRBV28
CDR3: CASSLQWTGIFDGYTF
DNA: TGTGCCAGCAGTTTACAATGGACAGGCATTTTCGATGGCTACACCTTC

D: -
J: TRBJ1-4
size: -
V: TRBV2
CDR3: CASSGFTTNEKLFF
DNA: TGTGCCAGCAGTGGATTTACAACTAATGAAAAACTGTTTTTT

D: -
J: TRBJ2-7
size: -
V: TRBV6-1
CDR3: CASSLGQDYEQYF
DNA: TGTGCCAGCAGTTTGGGGCAGGACTACGAGCAGTACTTC

D: -
J: TRBJ2-1
size: once
V: TRBV6-5
CDR3: CASSPTEYNEQFF
DNA: TGTGCCAGCAGTCCAACGGAGTACAATGAGCAGTTCTTC

D: -
J: TRBJ2-4
size: -
V: TRBV7-8
CDR3: CASSPFLERARNIQYF
DNA: TGTGCCAGCAGCCCCTTCTTAGAAAGGGCTAGAAACATTCAGTACTTC

D: -
J: TRBJ2-7
size: -
V: TRBV7-8
CDR3: CASSPIGPLPYEQYF
DNA: TGTGCCAGCAGCCCGATCGGGCCCCTACCCTACGAGCAGTACTTC

D: -
J: TRBJ2-3
size: once
V: TRBV6-4
CDR3: CASSDGGTSTDTQYF
DNA: TGTGCCAGCAGTGATGGGGGCACTAGCACAGATACGCAGTATTTT

D: -
J: TRBJ2-5
size: -
V: TRBV18
CDR3: CASSPRRQETQYF
DNA: TGTGCCAGCTCACCACGCAGGCAAGAGACCCAGTACTTC

D: -
J: TRBJ1-5
size: -
V: TRBV28
CDR3: CASSLHVQPQHF
DNA: TGTGCCAGCAGTCTCCACGTTCAGCCCCAGCATTTT

D: TRBD2
J: TRBJ2-1
size: -
V: TRBV6-4
CDR3: CASSDSAGLAVSEQFF
DNA: TGTGCCAGCAGTGATTCAGCGGGACTAGCGGTTTCGGAGCAGTTCTTC

D: TRBD2
J: TRBJ2-3
size: -
V: TRBV4-2
CDR3: CASSQGVLAGADTQYF
DNA: TGTGCCAGCAGCCAGGGGGTACTAGCGGGAGCAGATACGCAGTATTTT

D: -
J: TRBJ2-5
size: -
V: TRBV9
CDR3: CASSAQDSRWKTQYF
DNA: TGTGCCAGCAGCGCCCAGGACAGTAGATGGAAGACCCAGTACTTC

D: -
J: TRBJ1-4
size: many
V: TRBV7-2
CDR3: CASSLQRDSEKLFF
DNA: TGTGCCAGCAGCTTACAGCGAGACTCTGAAAAACTGTTTTTT

D: TRBD2
J: TRBJ2-3
size: -
V: TRBV7-2
CDR3: CASSLTGPSGLPSTDTQYF
DNA: TGTGCCAGCAGCTTAACCGGGCCTAGCGGACTACCTAGCACAGATACGCAGTATTTT

D: -
J: TRBJ1-5
size: -
V: TRBV30
CDR3: CAWSFRGNQPQHF
DNA: TGTGCCTGGAGTTTCCGGGGAAATCAGCCCCAGCATTTT

D: -
J: TRBJ1-5
size: -
V: TRBV6-1
CDR3: CASSERHSSNQPQHF
DNA: TGTGCCAGCAGTGAAAGACACTCTAGCAATCAGCCCCAGCATTTT

D: TRBD2
J: TRBJ2-1
size: -
V: TRBV27
CDR3: CASSLFPPLAGVYNEQFF
DNA: TGTGCCAGCAGTTTATTTCCCCCGCTAGCGGGAGTGTACAATGAGCAGTTCTTC

D: TRBD1
J: TRBJ2-1
size: -
V: TRBV5-1
CDR3: CASSSQGSSYNEQFF
DNA: TGCGCCAGCAGCTCACAGGGGAGCTCCTACAATGAGCAGTTCTTC